What follows are 31 T cell receptor beta chains derived from one specimen sequenced in a study of human T cells and chemical hapten exposure. Time point meaning: patch test 3, about 24 weeks after DPC sensitization. As to treatment: therapeutic diphenylcyclopropenone sensitization with weekly scalp DPC. A single record per CDR3 protein comes from TCRdb applying MiXCR to the RACE reads. This table has 55,000 to 75,000 distinct CDR3 sequences, around 12% appearing once. Here the sequenced sample was whole blood, taken in connection with sensitization to the hapten diphenylcyclopropenone (DPC). These receptors were taken from a man between 25 and 39 years old with alopecia areata. Some clones in this sample may be carry-over from other donors' samples.

In regard to this clonotype: Being one base from a much bigger clone, this may be a read error. The chain has TRBV6-1 and TRBJ2-3, with 9 bases identical to TRBD2. The germline gives CDR1 MNHNS, CDR2 SASEGT. The CDR3 consists of 15 residues. CDR3 loop: CASSPESGGWGTQCF. The CDR3 DNA reads TGTGCCAGCAGCCCCGAAAGCGGGGGGTGGGGTACGCAGTGTTTT.

In its sample, this clonotype was seen many times. The V gene is TRBV28, the J gene TRBJ2-1; 9 bases fit TRBD2. V was clipped by 4 bases and J by 0 bases; unmatched bases: 13. Germline V gene lookup returns CDR1 MDHEN and CDR2 SYDVKM. CDR3 length equals 19 residues. The CDR3 DNA reads as TGTGCCAGCAGTTCCTTCGGTCTAGCGGGGTTTTCCTCCTACAATGAGCAGTTCTTC. Its protein is CASSSFGLAGFSSYNEQFF.

This clonotype has a count of ten or more. The chain uses TRBV5-1 and TRBJ2-5; D call uncertain. Trimming stripped 0 bases from V and 4 bases from J, with 13 bases between. The CDR3 has 15 amino acids. Germline V gene lookup returns CDR1 SGHRS and CDR2 YFSETQ. CDR3 protein: CASSLDRVSGETQYF. The CDR3 region has the DNA TGCGCCAGCAGCTTGGATCGGGTATCGGGAGAGACCCAGTACTTC.

This clonotype was recorded at least ten times. The J gene is TRBJ2-1, the V gene TRBV9; tentatively, D is TRBD2 (8 bases). CDR1 is SGDLS, CDR2 YYNGEE, per germline. The CDR3 is made up of 17 amino acids. V lost 3 bases to trimming and J lost 5 bases, with 21 bases between them. CDR3 nucleotides: TGTGCCAGCAGCGCCAGCGACAGGGTAGCGGGGAACAATGAGCAGTTCTTC. Protein: CASSASDRVAGNNEQFF.

There are many counts of this clonotype. The chain uses TRBV29-1 and TRBJ1-2; possibly TRBD1 for D (5 bases). From germline, CDR1 is SQVTM and CDR2 ANQGSEA. V was shortened by 7 bases and J by 7 bases, with 16 bases between the two germline ends. The CDR3 sequence is 12 residues long. The CDR3, as DNA: TGCAGCGCCGTCCAGGGAATCTCTGGCTACACCTTC. Translating gives CSAVQGISGYTF.

The CDR3 region has the DNA TGTGCCAGCAGTCCCTTTGCAGATACGCAGTATTTT. Protein product: CASSPFADTQYF. The chain uses TRBV28 and TRBJ2-3, with D unresolved. Between the trimmed V and J ends, which lost 5 bases and 4 bases, there was a span of 7 bases. This CDR3 spans 12 amino acids. CDR1 is MDHEN, CDR2 SYDVKM, per germline.

The chain links TRBV6-5 to TRBJ1-4, with 7 positions matching TRBD1. V gave up 7 bases and J gave up 5 bases; unmatched junction bases: 7. Germline CDR1 is MNHEY and CDR2 is SVGAGI. There are 14 residues in the CDR3. The DNA of the CDR3 is TGTGCCAGCAAGCCGGGACAGACGAATGAAAAACTGTTTTTT. Its translation is CASKPGQTNEKLFF.

This sequence joins TRBV5-1 and TRBJ2-7; 8 bases map to TRBD1. Germline V CDR1 and CDR2: SGHRS, YFSETQ. The CDR3 length is 16 residues. Trimming removed 0 bases from V and 2 bases from J; junction bases left unmatched: 7. CDR3 sequence reads: CASSLGTGTVPYEQYF. The CDR3 DNA reads as TGCGCCAGCAGCTTGGGGACAGGGACCGTACCCTACGAGCAGTACTTC.

The V call is TRBV20-1, the J call TRBJ1-1; D gene unclear. The V gene's germline CDR1 is DFQATT and CDR2 SNEGSKA (reference sequence). Trimming removed 2 bases at V and 8 bases at J, with 15 bases between. The CDR3 spans 13 residues. CDR3 DNA sequence: TGCAGTGCTAGATATGGAGGGTTTATAGAAGCTTTCTTT. Its protein product is CSARYGGFIEAFF.

This clonotype was observed at least ten times. The chain links TRBV6-5 to TRBJ1-1; D unresolved. The CDR3 spans 14 residues. Trimming pared 7 bases from V and 4 bases from J, leaving 16 bases between. CDR1 and CDR2 from the germline V gene are MNHEY and SVGAGI. CDR3 protein: CASTHRKGTTEAFF. CDR3 in DNA: TGTGCCAGCACCCATCGAAAGGGAACCACTGAAGCTTTCTTT.

The sample holds a few counts of this clonotype. The chain carries TRBV12-3 or TRBV12-4 and TRBJ2-1, with 7 bases that match TRBD1. With 6 bases clipped from V and 5 bases from J, the junction kept 7 bases outside the gene matches. The CDR3 length is 14 residues. The CDR3 DNA follows: TGTGCCAGCAGGACTGGACAGGCTGACAATGAGCAGTTCTTC. This sequence encodes CASRTGQADNEQFF.

This clonotype was picked up many times. The chain recombines TRBV7-9 with TRBJ1-5, with D perhaps TRBD1 (5 bases). Per germline, CDR1 SEHNR and CDR2 FQNEAQ (reference sequence). Deletions cut 4 bases from V and 5 bases from J, with 24 bases between. The CDR3 totals 18 residues. In nucleotides, the CDR3 is TGTGCCAGCAGCTACACCCACCGGGGCCCCCGGGAGGATCAGCCCCAGCATTTT. Translating it yields CASSYTHRGPREDQPQHF.

The chain recombines TRBV4-1 with TRBJ1-5; D unresolved. Trimming pared 1 base from V and 4 bases from J, leaving 17 bases between. The CDR3 runs to 17 residues. Germline V gene data show CDR1 as MGHRA and CDR2 as YSYEKL. CDR3 nucleotide sequence: TGCGCCAGCAGCCAAGCCCGAGTCGGCAGCCTGAATCAGCCCCAGCATTTT. It encodes CASSQARVGSLNQPQHF.

This clonotype showed up many times. CDR3 sequence (DNA): TGTGCCAGCAGTGACGTCTCAGGGATGCATGGAAACACCATATATTTT. It translates to CASSDVSGMHGNTIYF. This chain uses TRBV6-4 with TRBJ1-3, with TRBD1 as a possible D gene (5 bases). V was clipped by 2 bases and J by 3 bases, with 14 bases between them. This CDR3 has 16 amino acids. In germline, CDR1 is MRHNA, CDR2 SNTAGT.

The sample holds many counts of this clonotype. The chain recombines TRBV11-2 with TRBJ1-1; D is undetermined. Germline CDR1 and CDR2: SGHAT and FQNNGV. The CDR3 is 13 amino acids. Trimming stripped 5 bases from V and 1 base from J, with 8 bases between. CDR3: CASSPKPNTEAFF. CDR3 bases: TGTGCCAGCAGCCCTAAGCCGAACACTGAAGCTTTCTTT.

This clonotype has only a few counts. The J gene is TRBJ1-2, the V gene TRBV20-1, with 9 bases matching TRBD1. In germline, CDR1 is DFQATT, CDR2 SNEGSKA (reference sequence). The length of the CDR3 is 13 residues. J was trimmed by 2 bases and V by 5 bases; bases with no gene match: 3. The DNA of the CDR3 is TGCAGTGCTTGGGACAGGGTCAACTATGGCTACACCTTC. Protein: CSAWDRVNYGYTF.

This chain uses TRBV19 with TRBJ2-7, with 10 positions matching TRBD1. Unmatched junction bases numbered 10, after V lost 3 bases and J lost 5 bases. Germline assignment: CDR1 LNHDA and CDR2 SQIVND (reference sequence). The CDR3 extends over 16 amino acids. The CDR3 reads CASSMLPGQGYHEQYF. The CDR3 nucleotides read TGTGCCAGTAGTATGTTACCGGGACAGGGGTACCACGAGCAGTACTTC. Full variable domain (remainder filled in from reference TRBV19 and TRBJ2-7): DGGITQSPKYLFRKEGQNVTLSCEQNLNHDAMYWYRQDPGQGLRLIYYSQIVNDFQKGDIAEGYSVSREKKESFPLTVTSAQKNPTAFYLCASSMLPGQGYHEQYFGPGTRLTVT.

V gene TRBV6-2 or TRBV6-3 combines with J gene TRBJ2-7, with D unresolved. Germline V gives CDR1 MNHEY, CDR2 SVGEGT. CDR3 size: 12 residues. Trimming took 6 bases from V and 6 from J, leaving 12 bases between them. As DNA, the CDR3 is TGTGCCAGCAGCCTTGGATTAGGCGAGCAGTACTTC. It is translated as CASSLGLGEQYF.

Ten or more counts support this clonotype. The chain has TRBV10-1 and TRBJ1-6; the D gene is possibly TRBD1 (6 bases). The CDR3 sequence is 17 residues long. CDR1 and CDR2 from the germline V gene are WNHNN and SYGVQD (reference sequence). The ends were cut back, 0 bases at V and 7 bases at J, with 16 bases in the middle. This chain's CDR3 is CASSESTLGARNSPLHF. DNA of the CDR3: TGCGCCAGCAGTGAGTCGACTCTGGGGGCGCGGAATTCACCCCTCCACTTT.

The J gene is TRBJ2-1, the V gene TRBV6-4; 7 bases are a match to TRBD1. Germline V lookup: CDR1 MRHNA, CDR2 SNTAGT. The trim removed 4 bases at V and 3 bases at J, leaving 9 bases unmatched. The CDR3 extends over 16 amino acids. The CDR3 here is CASSAETGLLYNEQFF. CDR3 nucleotide sequence: TGTGCCAGCAGTGCGGAGACAGGGCTGCTCTACAATGAGCAGTTCTTC.

Only a few counts were recorded for this clonotype. CDR3 nucleotide sequence: TGTGCCAGCAGCTTACAGGGGGCTCTCGCAACTAATGAAAAACTGTTTTTT. This encodes CASSLQGALATNEKLFF. The J gene is TRBJ1-4, the V gene TRBV7-4, with TRBD1 matching over 8 bases. Germline assignment: CDR1 SGHVT and CDR2 SQSDAQ. The CDR3 extends over 17 amino acids. V shed 2 bases, J shed 0 bases, and the junction held 5 bases outside the gene matches.

As regards this clonotype: A read error may explain this, as a much larger clone is one base away. V and J are TRBV7-2 and TRBJ2-5; D unclear. V was trimmed by 1 base and J by 1 base, leaving 1 base between them. Germline V gene lookup returns CDR1 SGHTA and CDR2 FQGNSA. CDR3 length: 12 residues. The CDR3 nucleotides are TGTGCCAGCAGCTTAGGCCAAGAGACCCAGTACTTC. It translates to CASSLGQETQYF.

Many counts were recorded for this clonotype. The rearrangement links TRBV6-2 or TRBV6-3 to TRBJ1-5; D is unclear. The V and J ends lost 2 bases and 5 bases respectively, with 10 bases between them. CDR1 is MNHEY and CDR2 is SVGEGT in the germline V gene. The CDR3 spans 14 residues. CDR3 residues: CASSYGPGDQPQHF. The CDR3 DNA reads as TGTGCCAGCAGTTACGGCCCTGGGGATCAGCCCCAGCATTTT.

At least ten counts were recorded for this clonotype. The chain combines TRBV27 with TRBJ1-2, with D hard to call. Germline V gene lookup returns CDR1 MNHEY and CDR2 SMNVEV (reference sequence). This CDR3 comprises 16 residues. The V gene lost 6 bases and the J gene lost 2 bases, with 19 bases spanning the gap. CDR3 loop: CASSDNGLRSNYGYTF. The CDR3 DNA is TGTGCCAGCAGCGACAACGGACTGCGGTCAAACTATGGCTACACCTTC.

Ten or more counts support this clonotype. The rearrangement links TRBV29-1 to TRBJ2-5, with D possibly TRBD2 on 5 matching bases. The CDR3 contains 12 residues. The V gene's germline CDR1 is SQVTM and CDR2 ANQGSEA. V lost 3 bases and J 3 bases, leaving 8 bases between the germline ends. CDR3 DNA: TGCAGCGTTGATAAGAGGGAAGAGACCCAGTACTTC. It yields the protein CSVDKREETQYF.

This clonotype came up many times. This rearrangement joins TRBV4-2 to TRBJ2-2, with D uncertain. The CDR3 is 17 amino acids. CDR1 and CDR2 (germline): LGHNA, YNFKEQ. V was trimmed by 1 base and J by 4 bases, leaving 16 bases between them. CDR3 region: CASSQAVGHRGTGELFF. CDR3 DNA sequence: TGTGCCAGCAGCCAAGCCGTCGGGCACAGAGGCACCGGGGAGCTGTTTTTT.

J is TRBJ1-2 and V is TRBV7-2; D is possibly TRBD1 (6 bases). The V gene's germline CDR1 is SGHTA and CDR2 FQGNSA. V lost 0 bases to trimming and J lost 4 bases, with 6 bases between them. The CDR3 contains 13 residues. CDR3 coding DNA: TGTGCCAGCAGCTTAGCGGGGGCCTATGGCTACACCTTC. Protein sequence: CASSLAGAYGYTF. The full variable domain, rest sourced from reference TRBV7-2 and TRBJ1-2, is GAGVSQSPSNKVTEKGKDVELRCDPISGHTALYWYRQSLGQGLEFLIYFQGNSAPDKSGLPSDRFSAERTGGSVSTLTIQRTQQEDSAVYLCASSLAGAYGYTFGSGTRLTVV.

There are a few counts of this clonotype. The chain has TRBV6-5 and TRBJ2-1, with D uncertain. Trimming took off 0 bases at V and 4 bases at J, with 10 bases between the two ends. The CDR3 length is 15 residues. Germline CDR1 reads MNHEY; CDR2 reads SVGAGI. CDR3 loop: CASSYSGTTYNEQFF. CDR3 DNA sequence: TGTGCCAGCAGTTACTCGGGAACCACTTACAATGAGCAGTTCTTC.

This chain links TRBV28 with TRBJ1-2, with 8 positions matching TRBD1. Germline CDR1 reads MDHEN; CDR2 reads SYDVKM. The trim removed 2 bases at V and 6 bases at J, leaving 5 bases unmatched. This CDR3 has 14 residues. CDR3 loop: CASSLKGDRNGYTF. The CDR3 coding sequence is TGTGCCAGCAGTTTAAAAGGGGACAGGAATGGCTACACCTTC.

In this sample, this clonotype turned up many times. CDR3 in DNA: TGCAGTGCTGGAGGACTAGCTGGCAAGGGAGATACGCAGTATTTT. Protein: CSAGGLAGKGDTQYF. The gene calls are TRBV20-1 and TRBJ2-3; 8 bases are a match to TRBD2. Germline CDR1 reads DFQATT; CDR2 reads SNEGSKA (reference sequence). The CDR3 is 15 residues long. The junction had 12 bases not matched to a gene; V was cut back by 5 bases and J by 5 bases.

This clonotype showed up just a few times. V usage is TRBV28 and J usage is TRBJ2-7, with unresolved D. Trimming stripped 7 bases from V and 5 bases from J, with 9 bases between. The CDR3 is 11 residues long. Germline CDR1 is MDHEN and CDR2 is SYDVKM. The CDR3 sequence: CASTRVHEQYF. CDR3 DNA sequence: TGTGCCAGCACCCGGGTTCACGAGCAGTACTTC.